The 8 T cell receptor beta chains below were found in one sample sequenced in a study of T cells after yellow fever vaccination. MiXCR, applied by TCRdb to the 5' RACE reads, yields one record per CDR3 protein. The sample carries roughly 310,000 distinct CDR3 sequences, approximately 9% recorded once. Here the sequenced sample was PBMCs, taken on the day of the first yellow fever vaccination. These receptors were collected from a man between 18 and 29 years old who received the YFV17D yellow fever vaccine.

The chain employs TRBV9 and TRBJ2-3; D is uncertain. V was shortened by 2 bases and J by 5 bases, with 6 bases between the two germline ends. This CDR3 is built from 12 residues. Germline assignment: CDR1 SGDLS and CDR2 YYNGEE. The CDR3 region is CASSVDQDTQYF. The CDR3 nucleotides read TGTGCCAGCAGCGTCGACCAAGATACGCAGTATTTT.

This clonotype was detected ten times or more. The rearrangement links TRBV4-1 to TRBJ2-3; TRBD2 agrees at 8 bases. CDR3 size: 18 residues. Germline V gene data show CDR1 as MGHRA and CDR2 as YSYEKL. V gave up 0 bases and J gave up 4 bases; unmatched junction bases: 12. The CDR3 region has the DNA TGCGCCAGCAGCCAAGATCGGGCGCCAGGGACTAGTTCAGATACGCAGTATTTT. Protein sequence: CASSQDRAPGTSSDTQYF.

This clonotype appeared many times. The chain combines TRBV15 with TRBJ1-3; D remains unclear. V lost 0 bases to trimming and J lost 5 bases, with 14 bases between them. The CDR3 loop spans 16 amino acids. Germline CDR1 and CDR2: LNHNV and YYDKDF (reference sequence). The CDR3 protein is CATSRDLGLQRNTIYF. In DNA form, the CDR3 reads TGTGCCACCAGCAGAGATTTGGGCTTACAACGAAACACCATATATTTT.

Ten or more counts support this clonotype. The chain joins TRBV20-1 to TRBJ2-5; D might be TRBD1 (7 bases). The CDR3 is 15 residues long. V shed 0 bases and J shed 4 bases, with 15 bases lying between them. Germline V lookup: CDR1 DFQATT, CDR2 SNEGSKA (reference sequence). The CDR3 coding sequence is TGCAGTGCTAGAGAGGGAGGAAACAGGGGAGAGACCCAGTACTTC. Its protein product is CSAREGGNRGETQYF.

V gene TRBV5-1 combines with J gene TRBJ1-1, with 7 nucleotides matching TRBD1. There are 13 residues in the CDR3. The J segment lost 4 bases and the V segment lost 2 bases, leaving 2 bases of the junction unmatched. CDR1 is SGHRS and CDR2 is YFSETQ in the germline V gene. This chain's CDR3 is CASSFNRGTEAFF. CDR3 in DNA: TGCGCCAGCAGCTTCAACAGGGGCACTGAAGCTTTCTTT.

The rearrangement links TRBV25-1 to TRBJ1-2; 8 nucleotides match TRBD1. Looked up from germline, CDR1 is MGHDK and CDR2 is SYGVNS. V lost 6 bases, J lost 8 bases, and 8 bases stayed unmatched. The CDR3 loop spans 13 amino acids. This CDR3 is CASRETGAEGYTF. The CDR3 region has the DNA TGTGCCAGCAGAGAGACAGGGGCGGAAGGCTACACCTTC.

This clonotype was counted a few times. CDR3 amino acids: CASSSLLGGYTQYF. CDR3 DNA: TGTGCCAGCAGTTCCCTACTGGGCGGGTATACGCAGTATTTT. The J gene is TRBJ2-3, the V gene TRBV12-3 or TRBV12-4, with a possible D match to TRBD2 (5 bases). The CDR3 sequence is 14 residues long. V was clipped by 4 bases and J by 7 bases, with 15 bases between them.

This clonotype came up a few times. This chain connects TRBV2 to TRBJ2-1; no clear D. Germline loops: CDR1 SNHLY, CDR2 FYNNEI. The length of the CDR3 is 11 residues. With 2 bases removed from V and 10 bases from J, the gap between germline ends came to 6 bases. The chain's CDR3 is CASSEYSEQFF. In nucleotides, the CDR3 is TGTGCCAGCAGTGAATATTCCGAGCAGTTCTTC.